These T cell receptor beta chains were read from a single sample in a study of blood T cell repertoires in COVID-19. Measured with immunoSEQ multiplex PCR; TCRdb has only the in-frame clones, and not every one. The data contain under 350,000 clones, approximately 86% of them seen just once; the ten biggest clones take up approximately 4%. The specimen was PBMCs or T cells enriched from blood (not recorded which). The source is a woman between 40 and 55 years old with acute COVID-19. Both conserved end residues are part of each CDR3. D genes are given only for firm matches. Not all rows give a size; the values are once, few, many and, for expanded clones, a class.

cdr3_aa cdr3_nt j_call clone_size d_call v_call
CASSPREGGNYGYTF TGTGCCAGCAGCCCTCGGGAGGGGGGAAACTATGGCTACACCTTC TRBJ1-2 - - TRBV7-2
CASSLVSGRVNEQYF TGCGCCAGCAGCTTGGTTTCGGGGAGGGTCAACGAGCAGTACTTC TRBJ2-7 many TRBD2 TRBV5-1
CASSDSGAGTQYF TGTGCCAGCAGCGATAGCGGTGCAGGTACGCAGTATTTT TRBJ2-3 - - TRBV9
CASSYSAGPYEQYF TGTGCCAGCAGTTACTCGGCGGGACCCTACGAGCAGTACTTC TRBJ2-7 few - TRBV6-5
CASRSAGLWEKLFF TGTGCCAGTCGCAGCGCTGGGTTATGGGAAAAACTGTTTTTT TRBJ1-4 - - TRBV19
CASSSLRALGGRTDTQYF TGTGCCAGCAGCTCCCTTAGAGCCCTTGGCGGCCGCACAGATACGCAGTATTTT TRBJ2-3 - - TRBV11-2
CAISEYSGGDYGYTF TGTGCCATCAGTGAGTATTCAGGGGGCGACTATGGCTACACCTTC TRBJ1-2 once TRBD1 TRBV10-3
CASSQEIPMNTEAFF TGTGCCAGCAGCCAAGAAATTCCCATGAACACTGAAGCTTTCTTT TRBJ1-1 once - TRBV3-1/TRBV3-2
CATRGGSGDEKLFF TGTGCCACCAGGGGGGGGTCAGGAGATGAAAAACTGTTTTTT TRBJ1-4 - - TRBV15
CASIRSGDYGYTF TGTGCCAGCATTAGGTCAGGGGACTATGGCTACACCTTC TRBJ1-2 - - TRBV12-3/TRBV12-4
CASSTGGGRGYEQYF TGTGCCAGCAGCACGGGGGGCGGGAGGGGCTACGAGCAGTACTTC TRBJ2-7 - TRBD2 TRBV7-8
CSASPSGDTQYF TGCAGTGCTAGTCCTAGCGGAGATACACAGTATTTT TRBJ2-3 once TRBD2 TRBV20-1
CASSPYGGAGSYNEQFF TGTGCCAGCTCACCGTACGGGGGAGCAGGATCCTACAATGAGCAGTTCTTC TRBJ2-1 - - TRBV18
CASSLKGTMRLYSNQPQHF TGTGCCAGCAGTTTGAAAGGAACGATGAGGTTGTATAGCAATCAGCCCCAGCATTTT TRBJ1-5 - - TRBV27
CASSPGLAGGPAKNIQYF TGCGCCAGCAGCCCCGGACTAGCGGGGGGGCCTGCCAAAAACATTCAGTACTTC TRBJ2-4 - TRBD2 TRBV4-1
CASSPTGASTDTQYF TGTGCCAGCAGCCCTACAGGGGCTAGCACAGATACGCAGTATTTT TRBJ2-3 - TRBD1 TRBV7-3
CASSLVQGNHVLTF TGTGCCAGCAGTTTAGTGCAGGGGAATCACGTCCTGACTTTC TRBJ2-6 few - TRBV27
CASSPTQGGGNTEAFF TGCGCCAGCAGCCCGACGCAGGGGGGAGGGAACACTGAAGCTTTCTTT TRBJ1-1 - TRBD1 TRBV5-1
CASSQTRTGSYEQYF TGCGCCAGCAGCCAGACACGGACAGGGTCCTACGAGCAGTACTTC TRBJ2-7 - TRBD1 TRBV4-1
CASTRSVGGGSSYNEQFF TGTGCCAGCACACGAAGCGTAGGTGGCGGTAGCTCCTACAATGAGCAGTTCTTC TRBJ2-1 - - TRBV9
CASSQLGTGGRGGSPLHF TGCGCCAGCAGCCAACTTGGGACAGGGGGCAGGGGAGGTTCACCCCTCCACTTT TRBJ1-6 - TRBD1 TRBV4-3
CASSLASGGLGEQYF TGTGCCAGCAGCTTAGCGTCAGGGGGGTTAGGCGAGCAGTACTTC TRBJ2-7 - - TRBV11-2
CASSLSGTGFDSPLHF TGTGCCAGCAGCTTAAGTGGGACAGGGTTTGATTCACCCCTCCACTTT TRBJ1-6 - TRBD1 TRBV7-3
CASSLGHRGTRYEQYF TGCGCCAGCAGCTTGGGACACAGGGGGACACGTTACGAGCAGTACTTC TRBJ2-7 - TRBD1 TRBV5-1
CASSHGLAENQETQYF TGTGCCAGCAGCCATGGACTAGCGGAGAACCAAGAGACCCAGTACTTC TRBJ2-5 - TRBD2 TRBV7-8
CASSVDGVALGDGYTF TGTGCCAGCAGCGTAGACGGGGTGGCTCTCGGCGATGGCTACACCTTC TRBJ1-2 - - TRBV9
CASSLSLADTQYF TGTGCCAGCAGCTTATCGCTAGCAGATACGCAGTATTTT TRBJ2-3 - - TRBV7-3
CATSRDIVASGSYEQYF TGTGCCACCAGCAGAGATATAGTGGCTAGCGGAAGCTACGAGCAGTACTTC TRBJ2-7 - TRBD2 TRBV15
CASSTDRGTEAFF TGTGCCAGTAGTACCGACCGGGGCACTGAAGCTTTCTTT TRBJ1-1 - - TRBV19
CASSQRLNQETQYF TGTGCCAGCAGCCAAAGACTGAACCAAGAGACCCAGTACTTC TRBJ2-5 - - TRBV28
CARGAEYEQYF TGTGCGCGAGGAGCGGAATACGAGCAGTACTTC TRBJ2-7 - - TRBV21-1
CASSRGNRGNQPQHF TGTGCCAGCAGCAGGGGGAACAGGGGAAATCAGCCCCAGCATTTT TRBJ1-5 once TRBD1 TRBV6-5
CASSPAGGYPIEQFF TGTGCCAGCAGCCCCGCCGGCGGTTACCCTATAGAGCAGTTCTTC TRBJ2-1 - - TRBV7-3
CASSQDQNLGNTIYF TGTGCCAGCAGCCAAGATCAGAACCTTGGAAACACCATATATTTT TRBJ1-3 - - TRBV4-2
CASSTTGKTDTQYF TGTGCCAGCAGTACAACAGGGAAAACAGATACGCAGTATTTT TRBJ2-3 - - TRBV6-5
CASSLPWNTEAFF TGTGCCAGCAGTTTACCGTGGAACACTGAAGCTTTCTTT TRBJ1-1 - - TRBV28
CASSQDPQGITDTQYF TGCGCCAGCAGCCAAGACCCCCAGGGAATAACAGATACGCAGTATTTT TRBJ2-3 - - TRBV4-3
CASSLERAGNEQFF TGTGCCAGCAGTTTAGAGCGGGCAGGCAATGAGCAGTTCTTC TRBJ2-1 - - TRBV27
CASSRGTDYSNQPQHF TGTGCCAGCAGCCGGGGGACAGATTATAGCAATCAGCCCCAGCATTTT TRBJ1-5 once TRBD1 TRBV7-9
CASSRTGAIQETQYF TGTGCCAGCTCACGGACAGGGGCTATCCAAGAGACCCAGTACTTC TRBJ2-5 - TRBD1 TRBV18
CASSHNRDSYGYTF TGTGCCAGCAGTCACAACCGGGACAGCTATGGCTACACCTTC TRBJ1-2 - TRBD1 TRBV3-1/TRBV3-2
CSASLTGHGYTF TGCAGTGCTAGTCTAACAGGGCATGGCTACACCTTC TRBJ1-2 - - TRBV20-1
CAISESFDRTNSGNTIYF TGTGCCATCAGTGAGTCCTTCGACAGGACCAACTCTGGAAACACCATATATTTT TRBJ1-3 - - TRBV10-3
CASSFSVNTEAFF TGTGCCAGCAGTTTTTCAGTGAACACTGAAGCTTTCTTT TRBJ1-1 - - TRBV12-3/TRBV12-4
CASSPGVWQPQHF TGTGCCAGCAGTCCGGGAGTCTGGCAGCCCCAGCATTTT TRBJ1-5 - - TRBV9
CASSPPSRGFKDGYTF TGTGCCAGCTCACCACCGAGCAGGGGGTTTAAGGATGGCTACACCTTC TRBJ1-2 - TRBD1 TRBV18
CAIRAGERGSDTQYF TGTGCCATCAGGGCGGGAGAACGGGGCTCGGATACGCAGTATTTT TRBJ2-3 - TRBD2 TRBV10-3
CAMGSTDTQYF TGTGCCATGGGCAGCACAGATACGCAGTATTTT TRBJ2-3 - - TRBV10-3
CVTGGTGQGRNSYEQYF TGTGTGACCGGAGGTACAGGACAGGGGAGAAACTCCTACGAGCAGTACTTC TRBJ2-7 - TRBD1 TRBV27
CASSLTTGELFF TGTGCCAGCAGCCTTACAACCGGGGAGCTGTTTTTT TRBJ2-2 few - TRBV5-8
CASSSGQPRLTEAFF TGTGCCAGCAGCTCGGGACAGCCACGCCTCACTGAAGCTTTCTTT TRBJ1-1 - TRBD1 TRBV7-3
CASSSLQGSPYGYTF TGTGCCAGCAGTTCTTTACAGGGATCCCCTTATGGCTACACCTTC TRBJ1-2 - - TRBV2
CASSLGQVSAFRNTIYF TGTGCCAGCAGTCTCGGACAGGTTTCGGCGTTTAGAAACACCATATATTTT TRBJ1-3 once TRBD1 TRBV6-2/TRBV6-3
CASSVSGQVQETQYF TGTGCCAGCAGCGTTTCCGGACAGGTCCAAGAGACCCAGTACTTC TRBJ2-5 - TRBD1 TRBV9